Detailed here is one T cell receptor (beta chain). Its antigen remains undetermined. Within one base of it there is no much larger clone, and no base qualities were kept. A second Seattle source provided samples from volunteer blood donors who had recovered from COVID-19. Each collaborating institution followed its own protocols to collect whole blood in K2EDTA tubes. For TCRbeta analysis, collaborators shipped samples in one of three forms: frozen whole blood, isolated PBMCs, or DNA extracted from either of those sample types. The data stem from a study of blood T cell repertoires in COVID-19 (TCRdb year 2020). With regard to the full study: Samples covering the acute and convalescent phases of COVID-19 were provided by collaborators in the United States, Italy and Spain. The prospective study material was composed of cDNA or gDNA derived from T cells, B-cell-depleted T cells, or PBMCs. The dataset comprised deeply sampled blood TCRbeta repertoires from subjects exposed to, actively infected with, or recovered from COVID-19. The repertoires were made available in a free public database intended to serve as a resource for research on the immune response to SARS-CoV-2. Samples came from the ongoing ImmuneRACE study (first 160 participants) plus 1,254 subjects from 6 global collaborators. Sample metadata almost always included a de-identified subject ID, COVID-19 status, age in years and sex. Where HLA class I and class II types were available, the types were taken from metadata supplied by the sample provider, not from assay-based typing.

Measured from the cysteine to the phenylalanine, the CDR3 is 16 residues long. The entry retains the CDR3 DNA only, 48 bases that are in frame from base 1. The CDR1 and CDR2 encoded by the germline V gene (reference sequence) are GTSNPN and SVGIG. V trim: 0 bases; J trim: 5 bases; unmatched bases: 10. TCRbeta CDR3 regions were amplified from genomic DNA using the immunoSEQ Assay, a bias-controlled multiplex PCR. Per the original workflow: Nucleated cell counts per sample were estimated from amplification of reference gene primers within the assay. To quantify the absolute abundance of each unique TCRbeta CDR3 rearrangement, sequence reads were collapsed and filtered. Productive Simpson clonality was computed per sample as the square root of Simpson's diversity index over productive rearrangements. TCRdb limited this immuneACCESS table to in-frame rearrangements with V and J called. A share of clones is missing; checked studies link under half to unresolved V genes, and the rest is unexplained. The DNA was the basis for D and trimming; V, J and clone size are from that table. The sample has over 200,000 clones on record, 88% of them singletons. 0.9% to 1% of the sample belongs to the ten largest clones.

Paper-wide results and their limitations: How much clinical and demographic metadata was included differed by source and by participant, and the metadata was provided uncurated.

The chain is made from TRBV30 and TRBJ2-1, and 7 junction bases match TRBD2. What was sequenced was peripheral blood. This clonotype originated in a woman aged 40 to 50 who had recovered from COVID-19. Here the CDR3 is given as CAWSVRAGAANNEQFF. DNA sequence: TGTGCCTGGAGTGTACGGGCGGGAGCCGCGAACAATGAGCAGTTCTTC.